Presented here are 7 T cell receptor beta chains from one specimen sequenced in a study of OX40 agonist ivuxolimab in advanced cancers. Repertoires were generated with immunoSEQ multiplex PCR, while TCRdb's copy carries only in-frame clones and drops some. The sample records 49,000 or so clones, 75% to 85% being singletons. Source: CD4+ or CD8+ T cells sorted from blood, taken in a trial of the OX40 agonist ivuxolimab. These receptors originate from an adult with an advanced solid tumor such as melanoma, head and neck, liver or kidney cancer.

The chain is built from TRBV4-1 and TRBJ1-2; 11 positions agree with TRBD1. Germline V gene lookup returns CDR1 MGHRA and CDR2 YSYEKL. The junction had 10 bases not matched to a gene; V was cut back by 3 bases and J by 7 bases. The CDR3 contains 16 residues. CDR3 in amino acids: CASSQVGDRGASGYTF. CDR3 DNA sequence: TGCGCCAGCAGCCAGGTCGGGGACAGGGGGGCCTCTGGCTACACCTTC.

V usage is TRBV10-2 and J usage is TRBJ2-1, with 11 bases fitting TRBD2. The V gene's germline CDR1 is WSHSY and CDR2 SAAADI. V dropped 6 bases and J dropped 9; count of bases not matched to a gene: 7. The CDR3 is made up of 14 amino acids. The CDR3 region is CASRSLAGVGEQFF. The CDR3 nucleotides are TGCGCCAGCAGGTCACTAGCGGGAGTGGGTGAGCAGTTCTTC.

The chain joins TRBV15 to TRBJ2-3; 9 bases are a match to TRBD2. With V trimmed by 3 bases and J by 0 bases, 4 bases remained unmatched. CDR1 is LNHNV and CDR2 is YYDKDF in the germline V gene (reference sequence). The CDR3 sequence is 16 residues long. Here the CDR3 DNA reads TGTGCCACCAGCAGCGAGCGGGGGGACAGCACAGATACGCAGTATTTT. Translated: CATSSERGDSTDTQYF.

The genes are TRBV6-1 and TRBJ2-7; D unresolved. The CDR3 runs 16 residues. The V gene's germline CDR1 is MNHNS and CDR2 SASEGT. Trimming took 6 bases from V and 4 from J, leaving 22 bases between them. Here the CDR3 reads CASSERAQPTYYEQYF. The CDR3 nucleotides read TGTGCCAGCAGCGAAAGGGCACAGCCAACTTATTACGAGCAGTACTTC.

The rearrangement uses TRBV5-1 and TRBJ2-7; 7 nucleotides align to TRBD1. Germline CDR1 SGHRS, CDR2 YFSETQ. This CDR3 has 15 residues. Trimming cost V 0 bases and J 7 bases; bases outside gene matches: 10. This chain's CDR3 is CASSLAFGRGKEQYF. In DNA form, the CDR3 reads TGCGCCAGCAGCTTGGCCTTCGGCAGGGGGAAGGAGCAGTACTTC.

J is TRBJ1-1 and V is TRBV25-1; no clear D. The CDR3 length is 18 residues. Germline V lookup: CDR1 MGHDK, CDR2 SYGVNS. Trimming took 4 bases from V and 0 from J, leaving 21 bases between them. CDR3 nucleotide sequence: TGTGCCAGCAGTGTGGTATTACCCTTAACAGTCATGAACACTGAAGCTTTCTTT. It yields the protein CASSVVLPLTVMNTEAFF.

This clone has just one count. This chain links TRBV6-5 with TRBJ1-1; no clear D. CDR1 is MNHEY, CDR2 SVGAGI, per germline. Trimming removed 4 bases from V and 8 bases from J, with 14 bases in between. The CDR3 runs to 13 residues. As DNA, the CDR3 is TGTGCCAGCAGTTTGGGTCGTCCGGCAGAAGCTTTCTTT. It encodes CASSLGRPAEAFF.